This T cell receptor (beta chain) originates from a study of cytomegalovirus exposure and HLA in healthy donors. Study details: The early release's HLA-typed donors yielded 65 million to 85 million unique TCRs. The Caucasian-associated ancestry cluster contained roughly four fifths of the 300 to 400 genotyped donors.

Study-level results: Later examination showed HLA-associated TCR beta chains had greater clonal expansion than equally common others.

The germline CDR1 and CDR2 sequences are SGHVS and FQNEAQ. The CDR3 sequence is 14 residues long. Trimming cost V 1 base and J 3 bases, with 10 bases left between them. PCR amplification relied on 60 Vbeta primers (plus 13 Jbeta primers). Profiled with immunoSEQ multiplex PCR; TCRdb holds only in-frame clones, not every one. Here the sample spans about 110,000 clones, around three quarters being singletons. As regards this clone: Antigen specificity is unknown.

Input material: PBMCs. The origin of this receptor is a woman in her 40s in good health and CMV-seronegative. J is TRBJ2-7 and V is TRBV7-8, with D maybe TRBD1 (6 bases). In DNA form, the CDR3 reads TGTGCCAGCAGCTTAGGACAGGCGGTCTACGAGCAGTACTTC. It is translated as CASSLGQAVYEQYF.